The 21 T cell receptor beta chains presented below share a single source sample, sequenced in a study of Graves' ophthalmopathy and Graves' hyperthyroidism. TCR beta CDR3 regions were amplified from RNA transcripts. RT-PCR was first run with HTBI primers, then multiplex PCR in a second round. TCRdb re-called the multiplex PCR reads with MiXCR, one entry per CDR3 protein. The sample lists about 1.1 million distinct CDR3 sequences; approximately 35% were seen once. Source material: peripheral blood or thyroid tissue (not recorded which). These TCRs come from an adult man with Graves' hyperthyroidism.

This clonotype was counted ten times or more. The chain employs TRBV10-3 and TRBJ1-1; maybe TRBD1 (6 bases). Trimming removed 3 bases at V and 1 base at J, with 12 bases between. Germline V gives CDR1 ENHRY, CDR2 SYGVKD. The CDR3 runs to 15 residues. CDR3 nucleotide sequence: TGTGCCATCAGTGACCCGGGGGCAGAGAACACTGAAGCTTTCTTT. Translating it yields CAISDPGAENTEAFF.

This chain links TRBV5-6 with TRBJ2-7; D is perhaps TRBD1 (5 bases). CDR1 SGHDT and CDR2 YYEEEE come from the germline V gene. The CDR3 is 14 amino acids. Trimming removed 0 bases from V and 6 bases from J, with 13 bases in between. CDR3 residues: CASSLGGDFSEQYF. In nucleotides, the CDR3 is TGTGCCAGCAGCTTGGGGGGCGATTTTAGCGAGCAGTACTTC.

This clonotype has a count of ten or more. An end of the junction does not agree with germline; a read error may underlie this. This chain connects TRBV10-3 to TRBJ1-2; the D gene is possibly TRBD1 (6 bases). In germline, CDR1 is ENHRY, CDR2 SYGVKD. The CDR3 is 13 amino acids. CDR3 bases: TGTGCCATCAAGGGACAAGCTAACTGTGGCTACACCTTC. Translated, it gives CAIKGQANCGYTF.

This clonotype was recorded a few times. The CDR3 spells CASSPLAGRGTGELFF. The CDR3 nucleotides are TGTGCCAGCAGCCCCCTAGCGGGACGGGGAACCGGGGAGCTGTTTTTT. The rearrangement uses TRBV12-3 or TRBV12-4 and TRBJ2-2, with 9 bases identical to TRBD2. J lost 5 bases, V lost 6 bases, and 10 bases had no gene match. The CDR3 sequence is 16 residues long.

The chain has TRBV20-1 and TRBJ1-5; D is undetermined. The CDR3 contains 15 residues. Germline values: CDR1 DFQATT, CDR2 SNEGSKA (reference sequence). V was trimmed by 1 base and J by 7 bases, leaving 17 bases between them. CDR3 loop: CSARAPGGFNQPQHF. The CDR3 DNA sequence: TGCAGTGCTAGAGCCCCCGGCGGATTCAACCAGCCCCAGCATTTT.

This clonotype was detected ten times or more. This chain connects TRBV7-8 to TRBJ2-6, with 10 bases lining up with TRBD1. The CDR3 spans 18 residues. The ends lost 5 bases at V and 0 bases at J; junction bases unmatched: 7. Germline assignment: CDR1 SGHVS and CDR2 FQNEAQ. In nucleotides, the CDR3 is TGTGCCAGCAGCATCCGGGACAGGGGTTTCTCTGGGGCCAACGTCCTGACTTTC. Protein: CASSIRDRGFSGANVLTF.

This clonotype was recorded once. The chain has TRBV7-3 and TRBJ2-7; no definite D call. The CDR3 has 13 residues. The V gene lost 5 bases and the J gene lost 3 bases, with 11 bases spanning the gap. The germline CDR1 and CDR2 sequences are SGHTA and FQGTGA. For the CDR3, the DNA is TGTGCCAGCAGCATTGACGGATACTACGAGCAGTACTTC. Encoded protein: CASSIDGYYEQYF. The full variable domain, in which reference TRBV7-3 and TRBJ2-7 provide the parts outside the CDR3, is GAGVSQTPSNKVTEKGKYVELRCDPISGHTALYWYRQSLGQGPEFLIYFQGTGAADDSGLPNDRFFAVRPEGSVSTLKIQRTERGDSAVYLCASSIDGYYEQYFGPGTRLTVT.

V gene TRBV2 combines with J gene TRBJ2-5, with D perhaps given as TRBD1 or TRBD2 (5 bases each). Germline V CDR1 and CDR2: SNHLY, FYNNEI. This CDR3 has 16 amino acids. V was trimmed by 5 bases and J by 5 bases, leaving 21 bases between them. CDR3 amino acids: CASSYYGTGGRETQYF. CDR3 DNA: TGTGCCAGCAGTTACTACGGGACGGGCGGCCGGGAGACCCAGTACTTC. The full variable domain, rest sourced from reference TRBV2 and TRBJ2-5, is EPEVTQTPSHQVTQMGQEVILRCVPISNHLYFYWYRQILGQKVEFLVSFYNNEISEKSEIFDDQFSVERPDGSNFTLKIRSTKLEDSAMYFCASSYYGTGGRETQYFGPGTRLLVL.

This clonotype was counted ten times or more. The chain couples TRBV12-3 or TRBV12-4 to TRBJ2-5; D not certain. V was cut by 3 bases and J by 3 bases, with 8 bases left in between. This CDR3 has 13 amino acids. The CDR3 sequence: CASSFGLEETQYF. The CDR3 DNA sequence: TGTGCCAGCAGTTTCGGATTGGAAGAGACCCAGTACTTC.

This chain links TRBV12-3 or TRBV12-4 with TRBJ1-2; D not resolved. Trimming pared 6 bases from V and 7 bases from J, leaving 12 bases between. This CDR3 region has 12 residues. CDR3 bases: TGTGCCAGCAGCTTGTATCTCCGTGGCTACACCTTC. The encoded protein is CASSLYLRGYTF.

V and J are TRBV3-1 and TRBJ2-7, with D perhaps matching TRBD1 or TRBD2 (5 bases each). Germline loops: CDR1 LGHDT, CDR2 YNNKEL (reference sequence). The CDR3 totals 16 residues. V lost 4 bases and J 0 bases, leaving 16 bases between the germline ends. The CDR3 DNA sequence: TGTGCCAGCAGCCCCCGGGGAAGGGGATCCTCCTACGAGCAGTACTTC. Protein sequence: CASSPRGRGSSYEQYF.

The V gene is TRBV5-1, the J gene TRBJ1-1; 9 bases are a match to TRBD1. CDR3 length: 13 residues. Looked up from germline, CDR1 is SGHRS and CDR2 is YFSETQ. V was clipped by 4 bases and J by 7 bases; unmatched bases: 5. The CDR3 DNA sequence: TGCGCCAGCAGCGGAGGGACAGGGTATGAAGCTTTCTTT. It yields the protein CASSGGTGYEAFF.

V gene TRBV20-1 combines with J gene TRBJ1-4; D uncertain. Trimming stripped 1 base from V and 7 bases from J, with 13 bases between. The germline CDR1 and CDR2 sequences are DFQATT and SNEGSKA (reference sequence). The CDR3 length is 14 residues. The CDR3 DNA is TGCAGTGCTAGAGCAATGGGTAGCCGTGAAAAACTGTTTTTT. This encodes CSARAMGSREKLFF.

The J gene is TRBJ2-7, the V gene TRBV5-1; 7 positions match TRBD1. The CDR3 is 16 amino acids. Per the germline V gene, CDR1 is SGHRS and CDR2 is YFSETQ. Trimming took 4 bases from V and 2 from J; bases not matched to a gene: 12. CDR3 protein: CASSPSPRDSTYEQYF. The CDR3 bases are TGCGCCAGCAGCCCCAGCCCCCGGGACAGTACCTACGAGCAGTACTTC.

This clonotype was picked up many times. In nucleotides, the CDR3 is TGTGCCAGCAGTTTCTGGTCTTCGGCCTACGAGCAGTACTTC. Translated: CASSFWSSAYEQYF. J is TRBJ2-7 and V is TRBV2; D unresolved. The CDR3 extends over 14 amino acids. Germline V gene sequence: CDR1 SNHLY, CDR2 FYNNEI. Trimming took 5 bases from V and 2 from J, leaving 13 bases between them.

Points on this clonotype: A much bigger clone sits one base away, suggesting this may be a read error. The rearrangement uses TRBV6-5 and TRBJ1-5; D is uncertain. The germline V and J ends were trimmed by 0 bases and 3 bases, with 9 bases remaining between them. CDR3 length: 15 amino acids. Germline V CDR1 and CDR2: MNHEY, SVGAGI. Here the CDR3 reads CASSYSPGDNQPQHF. The CDR3 bases are TGTGCCAGCAGTTACTCTCCTGGGGACAATCAGCCCCAGCATTTT.

The chain employs TRBV2 and TRBJ2-3; D is unclear. Trimming removed 4 bases at V and 0 bases at J, with 11 bases between. The germline CDR1 and CDR2 sequences are SNHLY and FYNNEI. The CDR3 totals 15 residues. The CDR3 sequence: CASSAGPASTDTQYF. In DNA form, the CDR3 reads TGTGCCAGCAGTGCTGGTCCCGCAAGCACAGATACGCAGTATTTT.

This rearrangement joins TRBV7-9 to TRBJ1-4; 10 bases line up with TRBD1. CDR1 is SEHNR and CDR2 is FQNEAQ in the germline V gene (reference sequence). The junction had 18 bases not matched to a gene; V was cut back by 1 base and J by 7 bases. This CDR3 spans 20 amino acids. The CDR3 spells CASSLGPLTGGVSVSEKLFF. CDR3 DNA: TGTGCCAGCAGCTTAGGTCCCCTGACAGGGGGCGTCTCAGTTAGTGAAAAACTGTTTTTT.

The chain has TRBV7-9 and TRBJ2-5, with 10 bases that match TRBD2. V was clipped by 1 base and J by 5 bases; unmatched bases: 7. The CDR3 contains 16 residues. CDR1 and CDR2 from the germline V gene are SEHNR and FQNEAQ (reference sequence). The CDR3 reads CASSLGLAGASETQYF. The CDR3 coding sequence is TGTGCCAGCAGCTTAGGGCTAGCGGGAGCGTCGGAGACCCAGTACTTC.

The chain couples TRBV7-9 to TRBJ2-5; 12 bases fit TRBD2. Germline V gene sequence: CDR1 SEHNR, CDR2 FQNEAQ (reference sequence). After removal of 5 bases from V and 4 bases from J, the junction contained 11 bases not matched to a gene. The length of the CDR3 is 17 residues. This chain's CDR3 is CASSQAAPLAGGETQYF. CDR3 nucleotides: TGTGCCAGCAGCCAAGCTGCGCCACTAGCGGGAGGAGAGACCCAGTACTTC.

To note about this clonotype: At one end, the junction sequence differs from germline, possibly due to a read error. The gene calls are TRBV7-3 and TRBJ2-7, with no clear D. CDR3 size: 14 residues. Germline V CDR1 and CDR2: SGHTA, FQGTGA. The CDR3 loop is CASRSGVGFHEQYF. CDR3 nucleotide sequence: TGCGCCAGCAGAAGTGGAGTGGGGTTCCACGAGCAGTACTTC.